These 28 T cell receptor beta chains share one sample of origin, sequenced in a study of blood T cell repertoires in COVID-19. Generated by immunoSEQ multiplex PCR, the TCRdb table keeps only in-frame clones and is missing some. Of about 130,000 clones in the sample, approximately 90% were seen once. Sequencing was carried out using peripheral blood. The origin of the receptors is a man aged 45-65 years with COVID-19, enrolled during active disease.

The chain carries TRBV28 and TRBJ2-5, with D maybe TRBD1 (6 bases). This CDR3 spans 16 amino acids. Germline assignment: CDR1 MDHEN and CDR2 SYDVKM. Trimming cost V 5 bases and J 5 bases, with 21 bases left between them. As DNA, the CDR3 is TGTGCCAGCAGTCCCTGGGGCAGGGGAAGAGGGGAGACCCAGTACTTC. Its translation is CASSPWGRGRGETQYF.

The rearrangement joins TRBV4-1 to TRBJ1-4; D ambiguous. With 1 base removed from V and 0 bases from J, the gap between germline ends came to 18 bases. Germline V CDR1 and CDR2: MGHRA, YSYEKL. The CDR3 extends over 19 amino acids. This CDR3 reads CASSQGIPYPGATNEKLFF. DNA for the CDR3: TGCGCCAGCAGCCAAGGAATCCCTTATCCGGGTGCAACTAATGAAAAACTGTTTTTT.

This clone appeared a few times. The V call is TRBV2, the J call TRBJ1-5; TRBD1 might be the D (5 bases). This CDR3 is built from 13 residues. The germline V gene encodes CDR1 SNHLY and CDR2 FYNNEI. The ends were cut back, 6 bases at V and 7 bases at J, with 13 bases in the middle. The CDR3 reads CASSGGGEQPQHF. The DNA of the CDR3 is TGTGCCAGCAGCGGGGGAGGGGAACAGCCCCAGCATTTT.

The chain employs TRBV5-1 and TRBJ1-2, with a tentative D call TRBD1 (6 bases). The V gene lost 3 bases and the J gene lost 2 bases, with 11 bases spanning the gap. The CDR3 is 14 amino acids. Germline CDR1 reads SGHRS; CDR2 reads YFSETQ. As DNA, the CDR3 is TGCGCCAGCAGCTCGGGAGGGGGGAACTATGGCTACACCTTC. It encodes CASSSGGGNYGYTF.

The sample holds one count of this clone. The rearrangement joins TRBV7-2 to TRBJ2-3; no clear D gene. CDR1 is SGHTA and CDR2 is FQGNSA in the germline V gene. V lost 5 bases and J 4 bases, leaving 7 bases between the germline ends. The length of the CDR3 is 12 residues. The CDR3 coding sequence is TGTGCCAGCAGCAACTCTCCAGATACGCAGTATTTT. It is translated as CASSNSPDTQYF.

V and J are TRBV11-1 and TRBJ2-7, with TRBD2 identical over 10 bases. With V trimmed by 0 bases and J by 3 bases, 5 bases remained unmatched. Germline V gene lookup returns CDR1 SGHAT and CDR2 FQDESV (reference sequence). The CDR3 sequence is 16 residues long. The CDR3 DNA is TGTGCCAGCAGCTTAGCAGTGCTAGCGGGAGTCTACGAGCAGTACTTC. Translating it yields CASSLAVLAGVYEQYF. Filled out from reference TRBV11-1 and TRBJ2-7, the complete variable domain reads EAEVAQSPRYKITEKSQAVAFWCDPISGHATLYWYRQILGQGPELLVQFQDESVVDDSQLPKDRFSAERLKGVDSTLKIQPAELGDSAMYLCASSLAVLAGVYEQYFGPGTRLTVT.

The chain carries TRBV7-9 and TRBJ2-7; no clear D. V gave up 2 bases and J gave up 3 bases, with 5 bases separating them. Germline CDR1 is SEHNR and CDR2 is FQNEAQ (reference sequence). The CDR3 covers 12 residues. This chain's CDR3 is CASSLSGYEQYV. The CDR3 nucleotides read TGTGCCAGCAGCTTATCAGGCTACGAGCAGTACGTC.

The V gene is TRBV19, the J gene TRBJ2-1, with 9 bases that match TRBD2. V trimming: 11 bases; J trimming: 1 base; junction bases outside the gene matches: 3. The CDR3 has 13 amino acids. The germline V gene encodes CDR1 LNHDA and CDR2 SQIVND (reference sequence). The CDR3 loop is CAAGGRSYNEQFF. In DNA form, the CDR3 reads TGTGCCGCGGGGGGGCGGTCCTACAATGAGCAGTTCTTC.

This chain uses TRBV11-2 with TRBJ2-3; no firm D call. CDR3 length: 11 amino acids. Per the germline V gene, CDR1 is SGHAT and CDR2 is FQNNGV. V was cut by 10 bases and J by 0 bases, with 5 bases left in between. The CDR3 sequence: CATSSTDTQYF. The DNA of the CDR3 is TGTGCCACGTCCAGCACAGATACGCAGTATTTT.

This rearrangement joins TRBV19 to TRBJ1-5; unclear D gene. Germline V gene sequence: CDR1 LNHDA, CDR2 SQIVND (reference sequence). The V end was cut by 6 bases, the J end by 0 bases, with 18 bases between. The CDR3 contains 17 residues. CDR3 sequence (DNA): TGTGCCAGTAGCAGATTCCGTGAGGGAAATAGCAATCAGCCCCAGCATTTT. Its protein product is CASSRFREGNSNQPQHF. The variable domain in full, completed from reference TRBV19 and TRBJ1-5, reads DGGITQSPKYLFRKEGQNVTLSCEQNLNHDAMYWYRQDPGQGLRLIYYSQIVNDFQKGDIAEGYSVSREKKESFPLTVTSAQKNPTAFYLCASSRFREGNSNQPQHFGDGTRLSIL.

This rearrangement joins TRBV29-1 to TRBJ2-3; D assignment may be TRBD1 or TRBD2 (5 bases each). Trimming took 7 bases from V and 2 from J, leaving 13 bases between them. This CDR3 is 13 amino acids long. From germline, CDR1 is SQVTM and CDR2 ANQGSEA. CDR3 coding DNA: TGCAGCGCCGGCAGGGAGAACACAGATACGCAGTATTTT. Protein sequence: CSAGRENTDTQYF.

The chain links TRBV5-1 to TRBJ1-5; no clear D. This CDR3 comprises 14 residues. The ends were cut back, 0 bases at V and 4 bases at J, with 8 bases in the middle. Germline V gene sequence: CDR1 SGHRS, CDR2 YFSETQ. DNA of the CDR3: TGCGCCAGCAGCTTGGGGCAGGAAAATCAGCCCCAGCATTTT. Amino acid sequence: CASSLGQENQPQHF.

CDR3 DNA sequence: TGTGCCAGTAGTATAGACGGGAGCAATCAGCCCCAGCATTTT. Amino acid sequence: CASSIDGSNQPQHF. V and J are TRBV19 and TRBJ1-5; D uncertain. The V end lost 0 bases, the J end lost 1 base, and 4 bases lay between the germline ends. Germline CDR1 is LNHDA and CDR2 is SQIVND (reference sequence). The CDR3 length is 14 residues.

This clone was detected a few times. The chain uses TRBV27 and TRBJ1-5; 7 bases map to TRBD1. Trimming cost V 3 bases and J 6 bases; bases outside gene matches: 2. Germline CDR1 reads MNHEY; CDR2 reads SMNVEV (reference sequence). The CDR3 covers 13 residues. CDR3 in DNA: TGTGCCAGCAGTTTTACAGGGGCTCAGCCCCAGCATTTT. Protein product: CASSFTGAQPQHF.

CDR3 amino acids: CASSVSGTAEAFF. DNA of the CDR3: TGTGCCAGCAGCGTTTCCGGGACAGCCGAAGCTTTCTTT. J is TRBJ1-1 and V is TRBV7-2; 7 bases are a match to TRBD1. The CDR3 has 13 amino acids. Germline V CDR1 and CDR2: SGHTA, FQGNSA. J lost 8 bases, V lost 5 bases, and 8 bases had no gene match.

In nucleotides, the CDR3 is TGTGCTAGTGGTCGTAGACAGGGTGGAGAAAAACTGTTTTTT. Protein product: CASGRRQGGEKLFF. The chain is built from TRBV12-5 and TRBJ1-4; 7 nucleotides align to TRBD1. The CDR3 contains 14 residues. J gave up 8 bases and V 5 bases, and 8 bases lay outside the gene matches. CDR1 is LGHNT and CDR2 is FRNRAP in the germline V gene.

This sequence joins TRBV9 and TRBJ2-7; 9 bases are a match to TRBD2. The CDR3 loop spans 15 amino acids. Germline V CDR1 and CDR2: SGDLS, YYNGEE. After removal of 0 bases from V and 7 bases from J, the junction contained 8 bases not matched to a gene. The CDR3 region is CASSVGLAGSWEQYF. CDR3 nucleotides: TGTGCCAGCAGCGTAGGGCTAGCGGGGTCTTGGGAGCAGTACTTC.

CDR3 bases: TGCAGCGTTGTCGAGGGAAACACCGGGGAGCTGTTTTTT. It specifies CSVVEGNTGELFF. The gene calls are TRBV29-1 and TRBJ2-2; TRBD2 might be the D (5 bases). CDR3 size: 13 residues. Trimming took 4 bases from V and 2 from J, leaving 8 bases between them. The germline V gene has CDR1 SQVTM and CDR2 ANQGSEA.

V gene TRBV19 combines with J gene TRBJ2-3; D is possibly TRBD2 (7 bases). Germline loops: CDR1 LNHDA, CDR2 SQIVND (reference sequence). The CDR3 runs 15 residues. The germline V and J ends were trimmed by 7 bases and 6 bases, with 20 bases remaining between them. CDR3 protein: CASTRTRGSTDTQYF. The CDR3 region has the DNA TGTGCCAGTACCCGGACTAGGGGGAGTACGGATACGCAGTATTTT.

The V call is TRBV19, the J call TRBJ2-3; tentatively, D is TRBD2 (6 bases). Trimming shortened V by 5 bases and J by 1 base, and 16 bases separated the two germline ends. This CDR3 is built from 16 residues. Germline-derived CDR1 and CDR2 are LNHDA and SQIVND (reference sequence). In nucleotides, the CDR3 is TGTGCCAGTAGTCCCCAGAGCGGGTCTGGCACAGATACGCAGTATTTT. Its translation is CASSPQSGSGTDTQYF.

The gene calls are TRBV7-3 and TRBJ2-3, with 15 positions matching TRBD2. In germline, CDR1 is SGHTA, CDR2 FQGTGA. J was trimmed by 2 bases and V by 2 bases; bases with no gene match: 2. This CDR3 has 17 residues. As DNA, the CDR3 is TGTGCCAGCAGCTTAGGGACTAGCGGGAGGTTCACAGATACGCAGTATTTT. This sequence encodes CASSLGTSGRFTDTQYF.

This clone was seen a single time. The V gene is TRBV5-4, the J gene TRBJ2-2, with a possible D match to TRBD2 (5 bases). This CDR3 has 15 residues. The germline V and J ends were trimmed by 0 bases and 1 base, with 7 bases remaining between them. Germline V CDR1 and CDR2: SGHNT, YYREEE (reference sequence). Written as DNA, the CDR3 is TGTGCCAGCAGCTTGGCCGGGGTGAACACCGGGGAGCTGTTTTTT. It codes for CASSLAGVNTGELFF.

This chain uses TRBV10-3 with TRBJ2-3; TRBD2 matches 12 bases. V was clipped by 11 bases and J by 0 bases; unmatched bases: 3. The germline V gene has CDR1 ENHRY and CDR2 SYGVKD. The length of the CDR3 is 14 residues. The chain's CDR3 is CAAGTSGSTDTQYF. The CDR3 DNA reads TGTGCCGCCGGGACTAGCGGGAGCACAGATACGCAGTATTTT.

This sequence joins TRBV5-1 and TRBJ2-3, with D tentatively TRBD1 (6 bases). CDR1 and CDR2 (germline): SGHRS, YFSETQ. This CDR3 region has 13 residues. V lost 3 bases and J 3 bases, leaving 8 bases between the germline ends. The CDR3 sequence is CASSYRETDTQYF. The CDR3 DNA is TGCGCCAGCAGCTACAGGGAAACAGATACGCAGTATTTT.

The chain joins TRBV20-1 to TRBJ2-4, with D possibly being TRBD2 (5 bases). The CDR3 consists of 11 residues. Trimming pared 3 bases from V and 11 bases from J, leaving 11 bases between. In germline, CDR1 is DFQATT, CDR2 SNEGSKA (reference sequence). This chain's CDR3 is CSASIEGLQYF. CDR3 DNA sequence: TGCAGTGCTAGCATCGAGGGTCTTCAGTACTTC.

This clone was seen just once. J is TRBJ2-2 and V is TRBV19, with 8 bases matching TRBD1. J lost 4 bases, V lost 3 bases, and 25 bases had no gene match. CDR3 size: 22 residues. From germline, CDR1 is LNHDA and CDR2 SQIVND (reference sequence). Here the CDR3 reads CASSIRGTLETGARVGTGELFF. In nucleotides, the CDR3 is TGTGCCAGTAGTATTAGGGGGACGCTTGAGACAGGGGCCCGAGTAGGCACCGGGGAGCTGTTTTTT.

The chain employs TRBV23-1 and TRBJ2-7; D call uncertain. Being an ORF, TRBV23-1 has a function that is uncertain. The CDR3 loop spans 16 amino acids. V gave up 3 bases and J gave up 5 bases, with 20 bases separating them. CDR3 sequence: CASSQTPGVHTHEQYV. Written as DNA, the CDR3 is TGCGCCAGCAGTCAGACGCCGGGTGTGCATACCCACGAGCAGTACGTC.

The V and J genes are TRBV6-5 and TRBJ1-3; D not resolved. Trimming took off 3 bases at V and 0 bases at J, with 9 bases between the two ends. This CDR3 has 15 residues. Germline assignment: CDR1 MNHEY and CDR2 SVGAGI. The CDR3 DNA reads TGTGCCAGCAGTTATCAGGCGGGCTCTGGAAACACCATATATTTT. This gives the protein CASSYQAGSGNTIYF.